This T cell receptor beta chain was recovered during a study of control samples from healthy donors and cancer patients. The V end lost 0 bases, the J end lost 4 bases, and 11 bases lay between the germline ends. Germline CDR1 SGHNT, CDR2 YYREEE (reference sequence). CDR3 length: 15 amino acids. Repertoires were generated with immunoSEQ multiplex PCR, while TCRdb's copy carries only in-frame clones and drops some. The data contain 80,000 or so clones, around 94% of them singletons. This rearrangement joins TRBV5-4 to TRBJ1-5; D is undetermined. The receptor comes from a woman in her thirties or forties in good health. Sequenced input: blood. CDR3 residues: CASSLGAGRNQPQHF. CDR3 bases: TGTGCCAGCAGCTTGGGCGCGGGTCGGAATCAGCCCCAGCATTTT. Supplemented by reference TRBV5-4 and TRBJ1-5, the full variable domain reads ETGVTQSPTHLIKTRGQQVTLRCSSQSGHNTVSWYQQALGQGPQFIFQYYREEENGRGNFPPRFSGLQFPNYSSELNVNALELDDSALYLCASSLGAGRNQPQHFGDGTRLSIL.